The T cell receptor beta chain described here comes from a study of cytomegalovirus exposure and HLA in healthy donors. This PCR relied on a set of 60 Vbeta primers and 13 Jbeta primers. Source study methods: An analysis that came later counted some 85 million unique TCR beta chains, 9 million to 12 million shared. Some clones are missing from TCRdb's copy, which holds only in-frame ones; the method was immunoSEQ multiplex PCR. V and J calls and clone size are those listed in that table; D and trimming were worked out from the DNA. This sample has around 92,000 clones; 80% occur once, and the top ten carry 2% to 2.5%. Study results and caveats: About 87% or about 30% of the time was how often most TCR beta V segments were productive, according to an earlier analysis.

About this clone: Its antigen remains unknown.

The receptor comes from a young man in good health and CMV-seronegative. The specimen was PBMCs.

The CDR3 DNA sequence: TGTGCCTCCTCGGGGGTTTCTGAAGCTTTCTTT. Protein product: CASSGVSEAFF. The chain carries TRBV19 and TRBJ1-1, with a weak D call TRBD1 (5 bases). V lost 11 bases and J lost 6, with 13 bases in between. The CDR3 totals 11 residues. Germline CDR1 and CDR2: LNHDA and SQIVND (reference sequence). Full variable domain (rest looked up from reference TRBV19 and TRBJ1-1): DGGITQSPKYLFRKEGQNVTLSCEQNLNHDAMYWYRQDPGQGLRLIYYSQIVNDFQKGDIAEGYSVSREKKESFPLTVTSAQKNPTAFYLCASSGVSEAFFGQGTRLTVV.